One and the same sample provided the 26 T cell receptor beta chains below, sequenced in a study of regulatory T cells in long-lasting Graves disease. Time point defined: newly diagnosed GD, antithyroid drugs for less than 3 months. PBMC-derived RNA was used for the TCR library. Relying on iRepertoire HTBI primers and Arm-PCR of CDR3 regions, the team built TCR beta libraries. One entry per CDR3 protein, called by TCRdb with MiXCR from the multiplex PCR reads. The sample lists a few hundred thousand distinct CDR3 sequences, 14% occurring once. The data also belong to a second study, concerning T cells in Graves' hyperthyroidism and ophthalmopathy.

The specimen was peripheral blood mononuclear cells (PBMCs), collected at new diagnosis, from a patient treated with antithyroid drugs. All receptors derive from a woman between 45 and 65 years old with Graves disease.

For this clonotype: An end of the junction does not agree with germline; a read error may underlie this. The chain is built from TRBV7-3 and TRBJ2-2, with 7 bases that match TRBD2. The CDR3 contains 16 residues. Germline-derived CDR1 and CDR2 are SGHTA and FQGTGA. The CDR3 nucleotides read TGTGCCAGCAGCGTAACCCGGGGGGCGAACACCGGGGAGCTGTTTTTT. It translates to CASSVTRGANTGELFF.

This clonotype was detected a few times. V gene TRBV7-9 combines with J gene TRBJ2-2; 9 bases line up with TRBD2. Germline CDR1 SEHNR, CDR2 FQNEAQ (reference sequence). With 5 bases clipped from V and 4 bases from J, the junction kept 8 bases outside the gene matches. The CDR3 extends over 16 amino acids. In DNA, the CDR3 is TGTGCCAGCAGCCCCCCGGGACTAGCATCCACCGGGGAGCTGTTTTTT. Amino acids: CASSPPGLASTGELFF.

This clonotype was detected ten times or more. The rearrangement uses TRBV5-5 and TRBJ2-1; TRBD1 aligns across 8 bases. CDR3 length: 15 amino acids. V dropped 3 bases and J dropped 4; count of bases not matched to a gene: 6. Germline V gene data show CDR1 as SGHKS and CDR2 as YYEKEE (reference sequence). CDR3 nucleotide sequence: TGTGCCAGCAGCTCATTGGGACAGGAGTACAATGAGCAGTTCTTC. Amino acids: CASSSLGQEYNEQFF.

Turning to this clonotype: A much larger clone lies one base from this, so it may be a read error. CDR3 residues: CASSKDFFAGNTIYF. The DNA for the CDR3 is TGTGCCAGCAGCAAAGATTTTTTCGCTGGAAACACCATATATTTT. The gene calls are TRBV3-1 and TRBJ1-3; D gene unclear. Looked up from germline, CDR1 is LGHDT and CDR2 is YNNKEL (reference sequence). The CDR3 spans 15 residues.

This clonotype was seen many times. The genes are TRBV2 and TRBJ2-1, with TRBD1 identical over 8 bases. From germline, CDR1 is SNHLY and CDR2 FYNNEI. V lost 4 bases to trimming and J lost 2 bases; unmatched junction nucleotides: 10. This CDR3 spans 17 amino acids. CDR3 DNA sequence: TGTGCCAGCAGTGGCGGACAGGGAGTGGGCCCCTACAATGAGCAGTTCTTC. Its protein product is CASSGGQGVGPYNEQFF. The full variable domain, with the rest looked up from reference TRBV2 and TRBJ2-1, is EPEVTQTPSHQVTQMGQEVILRCVPISNHLYFYWYRQILGQKVEFLVSFYNNEISEKSEIFDDQFSVERPDGSNFTLKIRSTKLEDSAMYFCASSGGQGVGPYNEQFFGPGTRLTVL.

Ten or more counts support this clonotype. CDR3 bases: TGTGCCAGCAGCTTGCGGGGACTAACCTACAATGAGCAGTTCTTC. Amino acid sequence: CASSLRGLTYNEQFF. The rearrangement links TRBV5-8 to TRBJ2-1, with TRBD2 identical over 7 bases. Germline CDR1 SGHTS, CDR2 YDEGEE. The CDR3 runs 15 residues. J gave up 2 bases and V 1 base, and 3 bases lay outside the gene matches.

This clonotype appeared many times. The chain links TRBV7-2 to TRBJ1-5; 7 positions agree with TRBD1. Germline assignment: CDR1 SGHTA and CDR2 FQGNSA. V lost 1 base to trimming and J lost 1 base; unmatched junction nucleotides: 1. The CDR3 is 15 residues long. CDR3 DNA: TGTGCCAGCAGCTTAGTACAGGGGAGCAATCAGCCCCAGCATTTT. Protein sequence: CASSLVQGSNQPQHF. Full variable domain (rest looked up from reference TRBV7-2 and TRBJ1-5): GAGVSQSPSNKVTEKGKDVELRCDPISGHTALYWYRQSLGQGLEFLIYFQGNSAPDKSGLPSDRFSAERTGGSVSTLTIQRTQQEDSAVYLCASSLVQGSNQPQHFGDGTRLSIL.

This clonotype was picked up many times. This rearrangement joins TRBV7-9 to TRBJ2-1; 9 bases fit TRBD2. Trimming cost V 4 bases and J 5 bases; bases outside gene matches: 3. The CDR3 covers 14 residues. CDR1 SEHNR and CDR2 FQNEAQ come from the germline V gene (reference sequence). CDR3 coding DNA: TGTGCCAGCAGCTCTAGCGGGATAAACAATGAGCAGTTCTTC. This codes for CASSSSGINNEQFF.

In DNA form, the CDR3 reads TGTGCCAGCAGCGCGATTCCGGGACTAGCGGGAGTGGGATACAATGAGCAGTTCTTC. Translation gives CASSAIPGLAGVGYNEQFF. The gene calls are TRBV7-9 and TRBJ2-1; 14 positions match TRBD2. CDR3 length: 19 residues. Losses at the gene ends were 5 bases for V and 4 bases for J; bases not matched to a gene: 13. Germline V gives CDR1 SEHNR, CDR2 FQNEAQ (reference sequence).

This clonotype was seen only a few times. This chain joins TRBV24-1 and TRBJ2-7, with a tentative D call TRBD2 (5 bases). Trimming shortened V by 4 bases and J by 3 bases, and 21 bases separated the two germline ends. Germline V lookup: CDR1 KGHDR, CDR2 SFDVKD. The CDR3 is made up of 17 amino acids. CDR3 coding DNA: TGTGCCACCAGTGACCCCAATAGCGAGATCCAGATCTACGAGCAGTACTTC. Its translation: CATSDPNSEIQIYEQYF.

This clonotype was detected many times. This chain connects TRBV7-9 to TRBJ2-1; 12 bases map to TRBD2. The germline CDR1 and CDR2 sequences are SEHNR and FQNEAQ (reference sequence). V lost 4 bases, J lost 6 bases, and 13 bases stayed unmatched. This CDR3 region has 18 residues. CDR3 protein: CASSSYTYRTSGTNEQFF. The CDR3, as DNA: TGTGCCAGCAGCTCGTATACTTATAGGACTAGCGGGACCAATGAGCAGTTCTTC.

The rearrangement joins TRBV5-1 to TRBJ1-4; maybe TRBD1 (6 bases). The CDR3 is 12 residues long. The germline gives CDR1 SGHRS, CDR2 YFSETQ. V lost 4 bases and J 13 bases, leaving 14 bases between the germline ends. This chain's CDR3 is CASSPEGGALFF. In nucleotides, the CDR3 is TGCGCCAGCAGCCCAGAAGGGGGGGCACTGTTTTTT.

This clonotype came up many times. CDR3 region: CASSEGNSYTDTQYF. The CDR3 DNA follows: TGTGCCAGCAGTGAAGGGAACTCGTACACAGATACGCAGTATTTT. J is TRBJ2-3 and V is TRBV2; D gene ambiguous. Per germline, CDR1 SNHLY and CDR2 FYNNEI. This CDR3 has 15 residues. V gave up 1 base and J gave up 2 bases, with 10 bases separating them.

The chain employs TRBV28 and TRBJ2-1, with TRBD2 identical over 10 bases. J gave up 2 bases and V 7 bases, and 5 bases lay outside the gene matches. The CDR3 has 15 residues. The germline V gene has CDR1 MDHEN and CDR2 SYDVKM. The CDR3 DNA sequence: TGTGCCAGCAAGTTGGGGACTAGCGCCTACAATGAGCAGTTCTTC. Protein: CASKLGTSAYNEQFF.

As concerns this clonotype: Because the CDR3 is missing its conserved closing phenylalanine or tryptophan, this is likely a read error. The chain is built from TRBV6-2 or TRBV6-3 and TRBJ1-5, with D possibly being TRBD1 (6 bases). The CDR3 covers 16 residues. Per germline, CDR1 MNHEY and CDR2 SVGEGT. Trimming removed 5 bases at V and 7 bases at J, with 21 bases between. For the CDR3, the DNA is TGTGCCAGCAGTGAAGAAGCAAGGGGGGTCGGGCAGCCCCAGCATCTT. It encodes CASSEEARGVGQPQHL.

This clonotype has a count of ten or more. The chain is built from TRBV2 and TRBJ2-1, with 13 nucleotides matching TRBD2. The germline CDR1 and CDR2 sequences are SNHLY and FYNNEI. The V and J ends lost 5 bases and 9 bases, in that order; junction bases with no gene match: 13. The CDR3 has 17 amino acids. CDR3 in DNA: TGTGCCAGCAGTTGGACTAGCGGGAGTATCGTTCGGGGTGAGCAGTTCTTC. It specifies CASSWTSGSIVRGEQFF.

This chain joins TRBV19 and TRBJ2-7; TRBD2 is a possible D gene (5 bases). This CDR3 is 16 amino acids long. The germline V gene encodes CDR1 LNHDA and CDR2 SQIVND (reference sequence). V shed 4 bases and J shed 3 bases, with 19 bases lying between them. CDR3: CASSKAEPQPNYEQYF. The CDR3 DNA reads TGTGCCAGTAGTAAAGCGGAACCCCAACCGAACTACGAGCAGTACTTC. Drawing the rest from reference TRBV19 and TRBJ2-7, the complete variable domain is DGGITQSPKYLFRKEGQNVTLSCEQNLNHDAMYWYRQDPGQGLRLIYYSQIVNDFQKGDIAEGYSVSREKKESFPLTVTSAQKNPTAFYLCASSKAEPQPNYEQYFGPGTRLTVT.

J is TRBJ2-7 and V is TRBV6-6; the match to TRBD1 covers 9 bases. Trimming at V came to 0 bases and at J to 5 bases, leaving 2 bases not matched to a gene. This CDR3 has 14 residues. Germline values: CDR1 MNHNY, CDR2 SVGAGI (reference sequence). This CDR3 is CASSYSRQGDEQYF. In nucleotides, the CDR3 is TGTGCCAGCAGTTACTCGAGACAGGGGGACGAGCAGTACTTC.

The chain uses TRBV6-2 or TRBV6-3 and TRBJ2-4; 10 bases agree with TRBD2. V was pared by 0 bases and J by 9 bases, with 14 bases of the junction left unmatched. Germline CDR1 reads MNHEY; CDR2 reads SVGEGT. CDR3 length equals 18 residues. CDR3 protein: CASSYSIDLAGEKGIQYF. The CDR3 DNA reads as TGTGCCAGCAGTTACTCGATTGACCTAGCGGGAGAAAAAGGCATTCAGTACTTC.

As regards this clonotype: This likely traces to a read error, being one base from a far larger clone. The rearrangement joins TRBV7-3 to TRBJ2-1; D unclear. The V end was cut by 10 bases, the J end by 10 bases, with 17 bases between. The CDR3 has 12 residues. In germline, CDR1 is SGHTA, CDR2 FQGTGA. The DNA for the CDR3 is TGTGCCACCACGAGTAGTGAGTACGAGCAGTTCTTC. This codes for CATTSSEYEQFF.

There are many counts of this clonotype. The genes are TRBV20-1 and TRBJ2-1, with 9 bases that match TRBD2. This CDR3 region has 17 residues. V trimming: 3 bases; J trimming: 0 bases; junction bases outside the gene matches: 9. Germline CDR1 DFQATT, CDR2 SNEGSKA (reference sequence). The CDR3 spells CSASSPSGISSYNEQFF. CDR3 coding DNA: TGCAGTGCTAGTTCCCCTAGCGGGATCAGCTCCTACAATGAGCAGTTCTTC.

A few counts support this clonotype. The chain joins TRBV27 to TRBJ2-1; 12 bases agree with TRBD2. This CDR3 comprises 16 residues. CDR1 and CDR2 from the germline V gene are MNHEY and SMNVEV (reference sequence). The V segment lost 6 bases and the J segment 8 bases; nucleotides outside the gene matches: 11. The CDR3 nucleotides read TGTGCCAGCAGCCGGTGGACTAGCGGGATAGTGGATGAGCAGTTCTTC. Its protein product is CASSRWTSGIVDEQFF.

This clonotype was seen ten or more times. The chain recombines TRBV28 with TRBJ2-1, with TRBD2 identical over 9 bases. V shed 6 bases and J 9 bases; nucleotides not matched to a gene: 9. Germline values: CDR1 MDHEN, CDR2 SYDVKM. CDR3 size: 14 residues. The CDR3 reads CASRLAGPRGEQFF. The CDR3 DNA reads TGTGCCAGCAGGCTAGCGGGACCCAGGGGTGAGCAGTTCTTC.

In this sample, this clonotype turned up many times. The rearrangement links TRBV7-9 to TRBJ2-7, with a possible D match to TRBD2 (6 bases). Trimming removed 1 base at V and 0 bases at J, with 13 bases between. Germline V gene lookup returns CDR1 SEHNR and CDR2 FQNEAQ (reference sequence). The CDR3 is 16 amino acids. CDR3 sequence: CASSLVKASDSYEQYF. Written as DNA, the CDR3 is TGTGCCAGCAGCTTAGTAAAGGCTAGCGACTCCTACGAGCAGTACTTC.

This clonotype showed up just a few times. This sequence joins TRBV28 and TRBJ1-5; 7 bases map to TRBD1. The CDR3 totals 15 residues. The V gene's germline CDR1 is MDHEN and CDR2 SYDVKM. The V and J ends lost 7 bases and 7 bases, in that order; junction bases with no gene match: 13. The DNA for the CDR3 is TGTGCCAGCAAAAGACAGGGTGGAGAATTCCAGCCCCAGCATTTT. As protein: CASKRQGGEFQPQHF.

This clonotype was seen repeatedly, ten times or more. This chain links TRBV12-3 or TRBV12-4 with TRBJ2-7; D call uncertain. V lost 5 bases to trimming and J lost 5 bases, with 19 bases between them. The CDR3 extends over 15 amino acids. The CDR3 reads CASSPSPSVVDEQYF. DNA for the CDR3: TGTGCCAGCAGTCCAAGCCCTTCAGTCGTGGACGAGCAGTACTTC.